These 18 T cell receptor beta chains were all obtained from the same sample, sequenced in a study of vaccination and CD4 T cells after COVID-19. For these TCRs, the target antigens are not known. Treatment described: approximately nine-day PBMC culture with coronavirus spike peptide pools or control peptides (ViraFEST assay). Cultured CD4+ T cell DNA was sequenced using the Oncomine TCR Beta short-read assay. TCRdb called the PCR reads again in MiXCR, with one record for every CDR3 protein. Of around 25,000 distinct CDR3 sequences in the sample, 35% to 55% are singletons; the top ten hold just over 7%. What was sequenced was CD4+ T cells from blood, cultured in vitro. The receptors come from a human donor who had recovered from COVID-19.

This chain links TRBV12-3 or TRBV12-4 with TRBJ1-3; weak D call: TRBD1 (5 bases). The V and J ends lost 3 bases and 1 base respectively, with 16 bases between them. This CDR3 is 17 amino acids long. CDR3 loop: CASSFFGTGLSGNTIYF. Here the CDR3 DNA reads TGTGCCAGCAGTTTCTTCGGGACGGGCCTTTCTGGAAACACCATATATTTT.

The CDR3 region is CASSPIIRGPYEQYF. The DNA of the CDR3 is TGTGCCAGCAGTCCAATAATCAGGGGGCCCTACGAGCAGTACTTC. The chain combines TRBV28 with TRBJ2-7, with 8 bases that match TRBD1. Per the germline V gene, CDR1 is MDHEN and CDR2 is SYDVKM. The CDR3 has 15 amino acids. V shed 5 bases and J 2 bases; nucleotides not matched to a gene: 8.

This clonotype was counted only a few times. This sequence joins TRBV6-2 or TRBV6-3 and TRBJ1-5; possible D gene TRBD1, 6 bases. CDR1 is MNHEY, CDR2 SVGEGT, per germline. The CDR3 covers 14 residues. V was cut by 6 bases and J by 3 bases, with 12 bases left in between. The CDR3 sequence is CASRQGWANQPQHF. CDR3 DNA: TGTGCCAGCAGACAGGGCTGGGCCAATCAGCCCCAGCATTTT.

The CDR3 DNA sequence: TGTGCCAGCTGCCCCGACAGGGATAGCAATCAGCCCCAGCATTTT. Translation: CASCPDRDSNQPQHF. The chain uses TRBV27 and TRBJ1-5, with 7 positions matching TRBD1. The CDR3 sequence is 15 residues long. The germline gives CDR1 MNHEY, CDR2 SMNVEV (reference sequence). V trimming: 8 bases; J trimming: 0 bases; junction bases outside the gene matches: 7.

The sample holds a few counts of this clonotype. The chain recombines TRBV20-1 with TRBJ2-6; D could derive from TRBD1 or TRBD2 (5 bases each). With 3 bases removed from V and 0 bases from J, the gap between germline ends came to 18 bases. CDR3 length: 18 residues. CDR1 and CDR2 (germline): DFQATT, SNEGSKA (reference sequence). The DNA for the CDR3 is TGCAGTGCTAGTCTATCCCAGGGACCGAGCTCTGGGGCCAACGTCCTGACTTTC. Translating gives CSASLSQGPSSGANVLTF.

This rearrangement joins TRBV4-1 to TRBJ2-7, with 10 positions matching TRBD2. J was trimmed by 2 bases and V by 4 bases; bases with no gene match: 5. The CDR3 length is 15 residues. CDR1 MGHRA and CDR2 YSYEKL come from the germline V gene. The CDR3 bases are TGCGCCAGCAGCCGCCGGACTAGCGGTACCTACGAGCAGTACTTC. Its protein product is CASSRRTSGTYEQYF.

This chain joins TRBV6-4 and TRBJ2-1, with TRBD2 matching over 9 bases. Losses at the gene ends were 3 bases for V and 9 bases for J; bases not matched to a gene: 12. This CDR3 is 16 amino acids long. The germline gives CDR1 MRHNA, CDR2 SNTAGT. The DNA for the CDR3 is TGTGCCAGCAGTGAAGGTCTAGCGGGACGCTTGGTTGAGCAGTTCTTC. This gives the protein CASSEGLAGRLVEQFF.

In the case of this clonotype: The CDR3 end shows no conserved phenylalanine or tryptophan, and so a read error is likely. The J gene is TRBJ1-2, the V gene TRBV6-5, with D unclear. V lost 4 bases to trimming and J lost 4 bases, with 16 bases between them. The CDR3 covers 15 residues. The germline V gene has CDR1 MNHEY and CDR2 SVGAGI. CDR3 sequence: CASSFYSNSGYGYTL. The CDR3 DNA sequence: TGTGCCAGCAGTTTTTACAGTAATTCGGGCTATGGCTACACCTTA.

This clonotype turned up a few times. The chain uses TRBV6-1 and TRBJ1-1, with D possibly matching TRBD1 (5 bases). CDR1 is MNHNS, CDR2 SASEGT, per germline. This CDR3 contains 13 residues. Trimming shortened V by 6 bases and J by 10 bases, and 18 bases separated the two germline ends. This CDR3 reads CASRIGQHLGAFF. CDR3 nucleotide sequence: TGTGCCAGCAGGATCGGACAACACCTAGGAGCTTTCTTT.

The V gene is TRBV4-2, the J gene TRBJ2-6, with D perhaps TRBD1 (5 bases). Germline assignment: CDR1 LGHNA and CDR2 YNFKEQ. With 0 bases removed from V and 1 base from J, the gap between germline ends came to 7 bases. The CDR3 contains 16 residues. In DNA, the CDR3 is TGTGCCAGCAGCCAAGATCAGGGTTCTGGGGCCAACGTCCTGACTTTC. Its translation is CASSQDQGSGANVLTF.

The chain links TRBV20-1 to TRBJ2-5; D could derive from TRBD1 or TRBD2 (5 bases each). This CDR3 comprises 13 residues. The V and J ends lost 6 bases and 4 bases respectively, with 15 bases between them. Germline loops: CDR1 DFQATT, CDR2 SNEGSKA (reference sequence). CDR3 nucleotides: TGCAGTGCCCCTGGGGCAGGAGGAGAGACCCAGTACTTC. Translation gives CSAPGAGGETQYF.

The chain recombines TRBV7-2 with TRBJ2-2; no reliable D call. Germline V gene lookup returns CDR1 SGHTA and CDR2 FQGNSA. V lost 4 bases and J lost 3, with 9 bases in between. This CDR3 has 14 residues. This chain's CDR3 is CASSSQTYTGELFF. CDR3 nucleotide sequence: TGTGCCAGCAGCTCCCAAACGTACACCGGGGAGCTGTTTTTT.

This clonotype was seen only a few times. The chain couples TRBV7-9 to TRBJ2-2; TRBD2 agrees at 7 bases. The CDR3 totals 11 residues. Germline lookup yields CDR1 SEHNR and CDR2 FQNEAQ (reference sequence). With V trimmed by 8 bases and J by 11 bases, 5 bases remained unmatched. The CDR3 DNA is TGTGCCAGCGGGGGGGTCCCCGAGCTGTTTTTT. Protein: CASGGVPELFF.

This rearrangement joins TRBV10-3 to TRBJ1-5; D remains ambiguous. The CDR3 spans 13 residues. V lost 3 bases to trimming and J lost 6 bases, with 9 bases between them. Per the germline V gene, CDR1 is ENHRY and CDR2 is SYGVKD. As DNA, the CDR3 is TGTGCCATCAGTGACGGGCAGGTTCAGCCCCAGCATTTT. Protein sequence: CAISDGQVQPQHF.

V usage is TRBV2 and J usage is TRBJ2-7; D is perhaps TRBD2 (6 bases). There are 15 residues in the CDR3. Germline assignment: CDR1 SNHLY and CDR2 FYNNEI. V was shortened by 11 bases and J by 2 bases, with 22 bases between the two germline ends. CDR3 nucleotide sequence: TGTGCCGGCCCCGGGAGAGGCCCGTTTACCTACGAGCAGTACTTC. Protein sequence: CAGPGRGPFTYEQYF.

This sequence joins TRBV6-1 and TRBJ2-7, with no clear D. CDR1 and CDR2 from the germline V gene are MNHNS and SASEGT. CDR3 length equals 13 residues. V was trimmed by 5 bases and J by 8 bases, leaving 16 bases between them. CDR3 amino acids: CASSPGLFSQQYF. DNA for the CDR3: TGTGCCAGCAGTCCCGGGCTGTTCTCCCAGCAGTACTTC.

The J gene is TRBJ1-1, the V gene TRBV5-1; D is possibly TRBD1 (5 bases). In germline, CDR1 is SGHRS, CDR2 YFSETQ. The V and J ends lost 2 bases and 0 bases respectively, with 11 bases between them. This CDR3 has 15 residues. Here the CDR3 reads CASSLTGGVNTEAFF. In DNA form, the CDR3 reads TGCGCCAGCAGCTTAACAGGAGGCGTGAACACTGAAGCTTTCTTT.

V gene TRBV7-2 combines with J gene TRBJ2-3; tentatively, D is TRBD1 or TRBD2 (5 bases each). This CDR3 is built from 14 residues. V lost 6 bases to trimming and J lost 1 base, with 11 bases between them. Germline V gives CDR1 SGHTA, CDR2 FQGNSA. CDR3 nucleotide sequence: TGTGCCAGCAGACCTAGGGACGGCACAGATACGCAGTATTTT. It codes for CASRPRDGTDTQYF. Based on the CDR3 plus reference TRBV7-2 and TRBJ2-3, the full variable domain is GAGVSQSPSNKVTEKGKDVELRCDPISGHTALYWYRQSLGQGLEFLIYFQGNSAPDKSGLPSDRFSAERTGGSVSTLTIQRTQQEDSAVYLCASRPRDGTDTQYFGPGTRLTVL.